This passage covers 19 T cell receptor beta chains from one sample sequenced in a study of blood T cell repertoires in COVID-19. Sequencing used immunoSEQ multiplex PCR; TCRdb keeps in-frame clones, though not all of them. The table shows approximately 170,000 clones, with about 83% occurring only once. Sequencing used peripheral blood. These receptors originate from a man in his 70s who had recovered from COVID-19.

The chain links TRBV7-2 to TRBJ2-1, with D tentatively TRBD2 (6 bases). The CDR3 runs 19 residues. Trimming took 2 bases from V and 6 from J, leaving 26 bases between them. CDR1 and CDR2 from the germline V gene are SGHTA and FQGNSA. CDR3: CASSLTALQFGGSGNEQFF. CDR3 in DNA: TGTGCCAGCAGCTTAACCGCTCTACAATTCGGGGGATCGGGCAATGAGCAGTTCTTC.

The CDR3 DNA reads TGTGCCAGCATCCCCAGGGGGCAAGGAAACACCATATATTTT. Translation gives CASIPRGQGNTIYF. The V and J genes are TRBV6-5 and TRBJ1-3, with 8 bases lining up with TRBD1. This CDR3 has 14 amino acids. The germline V gene has CDR1 MNHEY and CDR2 SVGAGI. With 7 bases clipped from V and 4 bases from J, the junction kept 6 bases outside the gene matches.

This chain connects TRBV15 to TRBJ2-7; TRBD2 agrees at 10 bases. Germline-derived CDR1 and CDR2 are LNHNV and YYDKDF (reference sequence). V lost 5 bases, J lost 4 bases, and 8 bases stayed unmatched. The CDR3 has 15 amino acids. The CDR3: CATSALPSGSYEQYF. CDR3 DNA: TGTGCCACCAGCGCCCTCCCTAGCGGGAGTTACGAGCAGTACTTC. Supplemented by reference TRBV15 and TRBJ2-7, the full variable domain reads DAMVIQNPRYQVTQFGKPVTLSCSQTLNHNVMYWYQQKSSQAPKLLFHYYDKDFNNEADTPDNFQSRRPNTSFCFLDIRSPGLGDTAMYLCATSALPSGSYEQYFGPGTRLTVT.

The chain is built from TRBV6-2 or TRBV6-3 and TRBJ2-1; 7 positions agree with TRBD1. The germline V gene has CDR1 MNHEY and CDR2 SVGEGT. V trimming: 5 bases; J trimming: 8 bases; junction bases outside the gene matches: 0. The CDR3 length is 11 residues. The CDR3, as DNA: TGTGCCAGCAGTCAGGGGGATGAGCAGTTCTTC. This encodes CASSQGDEQFF.

The J gene is TRBJ2-3, the V gene TRBV7-2; 9 bases are a match to TRBD1. CDR1 and CDR2 (germline): SGHTA, FQGNSA. The trim removed 5 bases at V and 1 base at J, leaving 1 base unmatched. This CDR3 contains 14 residues. The CDR3 nucleotides read TGTGCCAGCAGCCGGGACAGGGGCACAGATACGCAGTATTTT. Translation: CASSRDRGTDTQYF.

V usage is TRBV19 and J usage is TRBJ2-1, with 13 bases matching TRBD2. Per germline, CDR1 LNHDA and CDR2 SQIVND (reference sequence). There are 13 residues in the CDR3. Trimming took 5 bases from V and 15 from J; bases not matched to a gene: 7. CDR3 amino acids: CASSAGLAGDSFF. In DNA form, the CDR3 reads TGTGCCAGTAGTGCAGGACTAGCGGGAGATTCGTTCTTC. Filled out from reference TRBV19 and TRBJ2-1, the complete variable domain reads DGGITQSPKYLFRKEGQNVTLSCEQNLNHDAMYWYRQDPGQGLRLIYYSQIVNDFQKGDIAEGYSVSREKKESFPLTVTSAQKNPTAFYLCASSAGLAGDSFFGPGTRLTVL.

The chain has TRBV10-3 and TRBJ1-2; D is undetermined. Germline values: CDR1 ENHRY, CDR2 SYGVKD. V was pared by 11 bases and J by 4 bases, with 17 bases between. The CDR3 has 13 amino acids. In DNA form, the CDR3 reads TGTGCCTCCCAACGGGATCTGAGCTATGGCTACACCTTC. Its translation: CASQRDLSYGYTF.

This sequence joins TRBV7-9 and TRBJ2-1; 10 bases are a match to TRBD1. After removal of 0 bases from V and 8 bases from J, the junction contained 7 bases not matched to a gene. The CDR3 contains 16 residues. Germline V gene lookup returns CDR1 SEHNR and CDR2 FQNEAQ (reference sequence). The CDR3 nucleotides are TGTGCCAGCAGCTTAGCGGGACAGGGGACCCTCGATGAGCAGTTCTTC. Protein product: CASSLAGQGTLDEQFF.

The chain carries TRBV9 and TRBJ2-5; 9 bases map to TRBD1. CDR3 length: 14 residues. The V gene's germline CDR1 is SGDLS and CDR2 YYNGEE. V lost 6 bases and J lost 4; bases outside the gene matches: 7. The CDR3 protein is CASTGTGTTETQYF. The CDR3 coding sequence is TGTGCCAGCACCGGGACAGGGACGACAGAGACCCAGTACTTC. The full variable domain, with the rest looked up from reference TRBV9 and TRBJ2-5, is DSGVTQTPKHLITATGQRVTLRCSPRSGDLSVYWYQQSLDQGLQFLIQYYNGEERAKGNILERFSAQQFPDLHSELNLSSLELGDSALYFCASTGTGTTETQYFGPGTRLLVL.

The V and J genes are TRBV19 and TRBJ2-1; 12 nucleotides agree with TRBD1. Trimming took 5 bases from V and 4 from J; bases not matched to a gene: 6. Germline CDR1 and CDR2: LNHDA and SQIVND (reference sequence). This CDR3 is 16 amino acids long. The CDR3 spells CASSGPGQGAYNEQFF. CDR3 coding DNA: TGTGCCAGTAGTGGACCGGGACAGGGGGCTTACAATGAGCAGTTCTTC.

This clone was detected a few times. The chain recombines TRBV5-1 with TRBJ1-4, with 7 bases identical to TRBD1. Looked up from germline, CDR1 is SGHRS and CDR2 is YFSETQ. The CDR3 has 17 residues. V shed 4 bases and J 7 bases; nucleotides not matched to a gene: 16. The CDR3 DNA follows: TGCGCCAGCAGCCTCCGGACAGGATACGACACCGCTGAAAAACTGTTTTTT. Protein product: CASSLRTGYDTAEKLFF.

V gene TRBV3-1 (or the pseudogene TRBV3-2) combines with J gene TRBJ2-1; 9 nucleotides line up with TRBD2. Germline V gives CDR1 LGHDT, CDR2 YNNKEL (reference sequence). V shed 6 bases, J shed 0 bases, and the junction held 3 bases outside the gene matches. CDR3 length: 15 amino acids. This CDR3 reads CASRLAGSSYNEQFF. DNA of the CDR3: TGTGCCAGCAGGCTAGCGGGAAGCTCCTACAATGAGCAGTTCTTC.

CDR3 amino acids: CASRRQGGGNSPLHF. Written as DNA, the CDR3 is TGTGCCAGTAGAAGACAGGGAGGAGGGAATTCACCCCTCCACTTT. The chain carries TRBV19 and TRBJ1-6; 7 bases are shared with TRBD1. CDR1 is LNHDA and CDR2 is SQIVND in the germline V gene (reference sequence). V was pared by 6 bases and J by 7 bases, with 9 bases of the junction left unmatched. The CDR3 contains 15 residues.

The rearrangement joins TRBV27 to TRBJ2-7, with TRBD1 matching over 7 bases. The germline V gene encodes CDR1 MNHEY and CDR2 SMNVEV (reference sequence). V gave up 5 bases and J gave up 2 bases; unmatched junction bases: 15. CDR3 length equals 17 residues. The CDR3 spells CASSKWSTTGDTYEQYF. The DNA for the CDR3 is TGTGCCAGCAGTAAATGGTCCACAACAGGGGATACCTACGAGCAGTACTTC.

The V and J genes are TRBV28 and TRBJ1-4; 9 nucleotides align to TRBD1. CDR3 length: 14 residues. V shed 5 bases, J shed 5 bases, and the junction held 3 bases outside the gene matches. The germline V gene has CDR1 MDHEN and CDR2 SYDVKM. The DNA of the CDR3 is TGTGCCAGCAGTCGGACAGGGGCCAATGAAAAACTGTTTTTT. Translating gives CASSRTGANEKLFF.

The chain uses TRBV5-8 and TRBJ2-1, with 7 bases matching TRBD2. V shed 2 bases, J shed 2 bases, and the junction held 4 bases outside the gene matches. Germline assignment: CDR1 SGHTS and CDR2 YDEGEE. There are 15 residues in the CDR3. The CDR3 reads CASSFAGVPYNEQFF. The DNA for the CDR3 is TGTGCCAGCAGCTTCGCGGGAGTGCCCTACAATGAGCAGTTCTTC.

The chain uses TRBV7-9 and TRBJ2-7, with D tentatively TRBD1 (5 bases). Germline loops: CDR1 SEHNR, CDR2 FQNEAQ (reference sequence). The CDR3 runs 13 residues. The V gene lost 10 bases and the J gene lost 3 bases, with 16 bases spanning the gap. This CDR3 reads CATDTSAGYEQYF. The CDR3 DNA reads as TGTGCCACGGACACCTCGGCAGGCTACGAGCAGTACTTC.

The chain has TRBV29-1 and TRBJ1-2; the match to TRBD1 covers 7 bases. V lost 7 bases, J lost 4 bases, and 6 bases stayed unmatched. CDR3 length: 12 residues. Germline V gives CDR1 SQVTM, CDR2 ANQGSEA. CDR3 residues: CSAIRDSYGYTF. The CDR3 nucleotides read TGCAGCGCTATACGGGACAGCTATGGCTACACCTTC.

CDR3 nucleotide sequence: TGTGCCAGCAGCCGACGGTTCACTAGCGAGGTGGGCGAGCAGTACTTC. Protein sequence: CASSRRFTSEVGEQYF. The chain carries TRBV7-8 and TRBJ2-7, with 7 bases that match TRBD2. The trim removed 5 bases at V and 6 bases at J, leaving 16 bases unmatched. Germline assignment: CDR1 SGHVS and CDR2 FQNEAQ. This CDR3 has 16 residues.